Listed below are T cell receptor beta chains from one sample, sequenced in a study of spatial heterogeneity in lung cancer. Using its own MiXCR run on the 5' RACE reads, TCRdb lists one record per CDR3 protein. The sample comprises approximately 110,000 distinct CDR3 sequences, less than 14% of which are singletons, and 20% to 25% rests with the top ten. The sample was PBMCs, taken at follow-up. Source of these receptors: a female donor with early-stage non-small cell lung cancer. Both conserved end residues are part of each CDR3. Fields, in order: clone size, D gene, V gene, J gene, CDR3 DNA, CDR3 protein. A D gene is named only where the DNA matches it firmly. Rows give clone size only sometimes, using once, few, many, or a class for an expanded clone.

few	NA	TRBV6-5	TRBJ1-6	TGTGCCAGCCGAGTTTCCTATAATTCACCCCTCCACTTT	CASRVSYNSPLHF
many	NA	TRBV2	TRBJ1-2	TGTGCCAGCAGTGAGAGCTTGGTCTATGGCTACACCTTC	CASSESLVYGYTF
NA	TRBD2	TRBV11-2	TRBJ2-3	TGTGCCAGCAGCACCCGCCGACGCGGGAGAGGAGACACAGATACGCAGTATTTT	CASSTRRRGRGDTDTQYF
many	NA	TRBV24-1	TRBJ1-5	TGTGCCACCAGTGATTTGTGGGGCGACCAGCCCCAGCATTTT	CATSDLWGDQPQHF
NA	TRBD1	TRBV18	TRBJ1-1	TGTGCCAGCTCACCCCTTGGACAGGGAGCTTTCTTT	CASSPLGQGAFF
few	TRBD1	TRBV19	TRBJ1-5	TGTGCCAGTAGTATGGGACAGACGCCAGGGGCCAATCAGCCCCAGCATTTT	CASSMGQTPGANQPQHF
many	NA	TRBV19	TRBJ2-3	TGTGCCAGTTCCCCGCCGGGACGCAGGGATACGCAGTATTTT	CASSPPGRRDTQYF
NA	TRBD1	TRBV7-9	TRBJ1-6	TGTGCCAGCAGCCAAACCGGGACAGGGGAATCACCCCTCCACTTT	CASSQTGTGESPLHF
few	TRBD1	TRBV24-1	TRBJ2-2	TGTGCCACCAGTGGCCCCTTGACAGGGGGGGTCGGGGAGCTGTTTTTT	CATSGPLTGGVGELFF
NA	TRBD2	TRBV11-1	TRBJ2-1	TGTGCCAGCAGCTACGCTAGCGGGGTTTACAATGAGCAGTTCTTC	CASSYASGVYNEQFF
few	TRBD1	TRBV20-1	TRBJ1-5	TGCAGTGCTTGGGCCCGACAGGGGCAGAGCAATCAGCCCCAGCATTTT	CSAWARQGQSNQPQHF
many	NA	TRBV20-1	TRBJ1-1	TGCAGTGCTAGAGAAACGACAGGGAACACTGAAGCTTTCTTT	CSARETTGNTEAFF
NA	NA	TRBV4-1	TRBJ2-1	TGCGCCAGCAGCCAAGGGACAGCGCCATATTCGGGTGAGCAGTTCTTC	CASSQGTAPYSGEQFF
many	NA	TRBV7-6	TRBJ2-5	TGTGCCAGCAGCTTAGCGAGGGACACCCAGTACTTC	CASSLARDTQYF
NA	TRBD2	TRBV6-5	TRBJ2-6	TGTGCCAGCAGACTCTTGGGCCTAGCGGGAGTCGGTAGCTCTGGGGCCAACGTCCTGACTTTC	CASRLLGLAGVGSSGANVLTF
NA	NA	TRBV7-2	TRBJ1-2	TGTGCCAGCAGCTTTCACCCTTCGAAGTCATACACCTTC	CASSFHPSKSYTF
many	NA	TRBV19	TRBJ2-5	TGTGCCAGTAACCCCCGGCCAGGGCGCGGACAAGAGACCCAGTACTTC	CASNPRPGRGQETQYF
few	TRBD2	TRBV12-5	TRBJ2-5	TGTGCTAGTGGTTACTCCGCGACTAGCGGGAGTGGGGAGACCCAGTACTTC	CASGYSATSGSGETQYF
NA	TRBD1	TRBV29-1	TRBJ2-1	TGCAGCGTAGAATCGGGACAGGCTTACAATGAGCAGTTCTTC	CSVESGQAYNEQFF
NA	NA	TRBV5-1	TRBJ2-3	TGCGCCAGCAGCTTGGTCAGCGGTAGCACAGATACGCAGTATTTT	CASSLVSGSTDTQYF
few	NA	TRBV7-9	TRBJ1-5	TGTGCCAGCAGCTTAGCCTACATTAATCAGCCCCAGCATTTT	CASSLAYINQPQHF
NA	NA	TRBV5-1	TRBJ1-1	TGCGCCAGCAGCCGAAACACCCAACAGGGCACTGAAGCTTTCTTT	CASSRNTQQGTEAFF
many	NA	TRBV5-1	TRBJ2-1	TGCGCCAGCAGACCCGGGACCCTTGATGGAAATGAGCAGTTCTTC	CASRPGTLDGNEQFF
few	NA	TRBV30	TRBJ1-4	TGTGCCTGGAGTCGTCAGGCTAATGAAAAACTGTTTTTT	CAWSRQANEKLFF
NA	TRBD2	TRBV7-2	TRBJ2-3	TGTGCCAGCAGCTTAACCCCCTCGGGGGGGACAGATACGCAGTATTTT	CASSLTPSGGTDTQYF
many	NA	TRBV7-9	TRBJ1-5	TGTGCCAGCAGTTACGTGGGGCAGCCCCAGCATTTT	CASSYVGQPQHF
few	NA	TRBV15	TRBJ1-5	TGTGCCACCAGCAGAGATATGGGGGGGCGAGGCAATCAGCCCCAGCATTTT	CATSRDMGGRGNQPQHF
few	TRBD2	TRBV12-3/TRBV12-4	TRBJ2-1	TGTGCCAGCAGCCAGGAGACTAGCGGGATGAATGAGCAGTTCTTC	CASSQETSGMNEQFF
many	TRBD2	TRBV5-1	TRBJ2-5	TGCGCCAGCAGCAAGGGACTAAACGGGGAGACCCAGTACTTC	CASSKGLNGETQYF
few	TRBD1	TRBV2	TRBJ1-5	TGTGCCAGCAGTCGGACAGGGCTTCAGCCCCAGCATTTT	CASSRTGLQPQHF
NA	NA	TRBV18	TRBJ1-1	TGTGCCAGCTCACCCCAGGGGAATCCCACTGAAGCTTTCTTT	CASSPQGNPTEAFF
once	NA	TRBV7-6	TRBJ2-5	TGTGCCAGCAGCTTAGGGGGGGCCCTGAGAGAGACCCAGTACTTC	CASSLGGALRETQYF
few	NA	TRBV2	TRBJ2-3	TGTGCCAGCAGGGCAAACACAGATACGCAGTATTTT	CASRANTDTQYF
NA	TRBD1	TRBV3-1	TRBJ1-2	TGTGCCAGCAGCCTTTCTGACAGGGCTCTATATGGCTACACCTTC	CASSLSDRALYGYTF
many	NA	TRBV7-9	TRBJ1-1	TGTGCCAGCAGCTCCCCCCCGAACACTGAAGCTTTCTTT	CASSSPPNTEAFF
NA	TRBD2	TRBV12-3/TRBV12-4	TRBJ2-3	TGTGCCAGCAGTTTATCGCCCGGGAGGGGAACAGATACGCAGTATTTT	CASSLSPGRGTDTQYF
many	TRBD2	TRBV12-3/TRBV12-4	TRBJ2-3	TGTGCCAGCGGACCGGGACTAGCTATCAGGGGAGATACGCAGTATTTT	CASGPGLAIRGDTQYF
NA	NA	TRBV28	TRBJ2-6	TGTGCCAGTAGGGGCTCTGGGGCCAACGTCCTGACTTTC	CASRGSGANVLTF
NA	NA	TRBV18	TRBJ1-2	TGTGCCAGCTCACTCTCTCCGGACTTGAACTATGGCTACACCTTC	CASSLSPDLNYGYTF
few	TRBD2	TRBV12-3/TRBV12-4	TRBJ2-2	TGTGCCAGCAGGCCGCGGGGGGGCGCTTGGGCCGGGGAGCTGTTTTTT	CASRPRGGAWAGELFF
few	NA	TRBV28	TRBJ1-6	TGTGCCAGCACCCGGTCGGGCACAGACTATAATTCACCCCTCCACTTT	CASTRSGTDYNSPLHF
many	NA	TRBV11-2	TRBJ2-3	TGTGCCAGCAGCCAAGGACAGAGCACAGATACGCAGTATTTT	CASSQGQSTDTQYF
few	TRBD1	TRBV28	TRBJ1-6	TGTGCCAGCAGGGGACAGCCCGGGGCTTCACCCCTCCACTTT	CASRGQPGASPLHF
NA	TRBD2	TRBV20-1	TRBJ2-7	TGCAGTGCTAGAGATCTTTCAGCGGGGGACTACGAGCAGTACTTC	CSARDLSAGDYEQYF
many	TRBD2	TRBV3-1	TRBJ2-1	TGTGCCAGCAGCCCTACCGGGACTAGCGGGAGTAGAGAGCAGTTCTTC	CASSPTGTSGSREQFF
NA	NA	TRBV3-1	TRBJ2-2	TGTGCCAGCAGTTCACAGGGTCACACCGGGGAGCTGTTTTTT	CASSSQGHTGELFF
few	TRBD1	TRBV10-1	TRBJ1-1	TGCGCCAGCAGATCAGGGGGACCAGGCACTGAAGCTTTCTTT	CASRSGGPGTEAFF
many	NA	TRBV29-1	TRBJ1-2	TGCAGCGTGGGTGGGACGGAAAACTATGGCTACACCTTC	CSVGGTENYGYTF
once	TRBD2	TRBV5-1	TRBJ2-7	TGCGCCAGCAGCTTGAGTTCGGGAGGGCCAAGGGAGCAGTACTTC	CASSLSSGGPREQYF
few	NA	TRBV28	TRBJ1-1	TGTGCCAGCAGCCTCAGGGGAGGGTACACTGAAGCTTTCTTT	CASSLRGGYTEAFF
few	NA	TRBV28	TRBJ1-2	TGTGCCAGCAGTCCCCCCGGGGGCGCTGCCTATGGCTACACCTTC	CASSPPGGAAYGYTF
few	TRBD1	TRBV27	TRBJ1-6	TGTGCCAGCAGTCCGCGGACAGGGGGCAATTCACCCCTCCACTTT	CASSPRTGGNSPLHF
many	TRBD2	TRBV7-8	TRBJ2-5	TGTGCCAGCAGCTTTAGCGGGAGGGCCCCCGAGACCCAGTACTTC	CASSFSGRAPETQYF
many	TRBD2	TRBV11-1	TRBJ2-2	TGTGCCAGCGGGGACTATACCTCCGGGGAGCTGTTTTTT	CASGDYTSGELFF
NA	NA	TRBV11-2	TRBJ2-7	TGTGCCAGCAGCTTAGGGAGAGGGCAGTACTTC	CASSLGRGQYF
NA	NA	TRBV2	TRBJ2-7	TGTGCCAGCAGGAGATCTGGTGAGCAGTACTTC	CASRRSGEQYF
NA	NA	TRBV5-1	TRBJ2-5	TGCGCCAGCAGCTTGTTGCAGGGGCAAGTGGAGACCCAGTACTTC	CASSLLQGQVETQYF
NA	NA	TRBV7-7	TRBJ2-1	TGTGCCAGCAGCTTAGAGGGGGGAGCTGAGCAGTTCTTC	CASSLEGGAEQFF
many	NA	TRBV15	TRBJ2-5	TGTGCCACCAGCAGAGAGCCACAAGAGACCCAGTACTTC	CATSREPQETQYF
NA	NA	TRBV7-2	TRBJ2-2	TGTGCCAGCAGCTTAGCTGGGGGGGCTATGGCCGGGGAGCTGTTTTTT	CASSLAGGAMAGELFF